The 19 T cell receptor beta chains below were found in one sample sequenced in a study of blood T cell repertoires in COVID-19. Profiled with immunoSEQ multiplex PCR; TCRdb holds only in-frame clones, not every one. The table lists 25,000 to 30,000 clones, about 91% of them singletons. The material sequenced was peripheral blood. The receptors here all came from a human donor with acute or convalescent COVID-19. The donor label of this sample is uncertain.

V gene TRBV6-5 combines with J gene TRBJ1-1; D may be TRBD1 (6 bases). The CDR3 length is 15 residues. Germline V gene lookup returns CDR1 MNHEY and CDR2 SVGAGI. Trimming stripped 4 bases from V and 5 bases from J, with 17 bases between. The CDR3 here is CASSSPTGLETEAFF. The CDR3 region has the DNA TGTGCCAGCAGTTCCCCAACAGGGTTGGAAACTGAAGCTTTCTTT.

The chain couples TRBV2 to TRBJ1-3, with D possibly TRBD1 on 5 matching bases. Germline loops: CDR1 SNHLY, CDR2 FYNNEI. The CDR3 length is 14 residues. The germline V and J ends were trimmed by 7 bases and 3 bases, with 13 bases remaining between them. DNA for the CDR3: TGTGCCAGCATTGGGAACAGGCTTGGAAACACCATATATTTT. Translation gives CASIGNRLGNTIYF.

V and J are TRBV30 and TRBJ1-1, with D unresolved. CDR1 is GTSNPN and CDR2 is SVGIG in the germline V gene (reference sequence). Trimming took off 2 bases at V and 2 bases at J, with 9 bases between the two ends. CDR3 size: 13 residues. The CDR3 spells CAWSLSRNTEAFF. As DNA, the CDR3 is TGTGCCTGGAGTCTTTCTCGTAACACTGAAGCTTTCTTT.

V and J are TRBV9 and TRBJ2-3; 9 bases map to TRBD1. The germline V gene encodes CDR1 SGDLS and CDR2 YYNGEE. V lost 1 base and J lost 3; bases outside the gene matches: 6. This CDR3 has 16 amino acids. The CDR3 protein is CASSVKGQGTTDTQYF. The CDR3 DNA sequence: TGTGCCAGCAGCGTAAAAGGACAGGGGACTACAGATACGCAGTATTTT.

This clone has a single count. CDR3 bases: TGTGCCAGCACCCGGGACAGGGCAAAAAGGGGGACCGGGGAGCTGTTTTTT. Amino acids: CASTRDRAKRGTGELFF. The chain carries TRBV7-9 and TRBJ2-2; TRBD1 matches 9 bases. The CDR3 sequence is 17 residues long. In germline, CDR1 is SEHNR, CDR2 FQNEAQ (reference sequence). With V trimmed by 7 bases and J by 5 bases, 14 bases remained unmatched.

The chain has TRBV12-5 and TRBJ2-1; D not resolved. The CDR3 has 12 residues. CDR1 LGHNT and CDR2 FRNRAP come from the germline V gene. Between the trimmed V and J ends, which lost 6 bases and 4 bases, there was a span of 7 bases. The chain's CDR3 is CASGSPYNEQFF. CDR3 coding DNA: TGTGCTAGTGGATCCCCATACAATGAGCAGTTCTTC.

The chain recombines TRBV5-4 with TRBJ2-1; 7 bases agree with TRBD2. The CDR3 contains 16 residues. J lost 0 bases, V lost 4 bases, and 7 bases had no gene match. Per germline, CDR1 SGHNT and CDR2 YYREEE (reference sequence). Written as DNA, the CDR3 is TGTGCCAGCAGCGGACGGGGCGGGAGCTCCTACAATGAGCAGTTCTTC. Amino acid sequence: CASSGRGGSSYNEQFF.

The chain recombines TRBV5-4 with TRBJ2-5; possible D gene TRBD2, 7 bases. Trimming pared 4 bases from V and 5 bases from J, leaving 21 bases between. In germline, CDR1 is SGHNT, CDR2 YYREEE (reference sequence). The CDR3 length is 16 residues. DNA of the CDR3: TGTGCCAGCAGCCCGGCCGTAGGGGGGGCGGGGGAGACCCAGTACTTC. It is translated as CASSPAVGGAGETQYF.

This clone was observed once. V gene TRBV10-3 combines with J gene TRBJ2-5, with TRBD2 identical over 11 bases. Germline CDR1 is ENHRY and CDR2 is SYGVKD. With V trimmed by 0 bases and J by 7 bases, 4 bases remained unmatched. CDR3 length equals 15 residues. In DNA, the CDR3 is TGTGCCATCAGTGAGTCGATAGCGGGGGGGCGGACCCAGTACTTC. This sequence encodes CAISESIAGGRTQYF.

This clone has a single count. This chain uses TRBV7-8 with TRBJ2-5; the match to TRBD2 covers 13 bases. Germline V lookup: CDR1 SGHVS, CDR2 FQNEAQ. The J segment lost 4 bases and the V segment lost 5 bases, leaving 7 bases of the junction unmatched. This CDR3 is 16 amino acids long. In DNA, the CDR3 is TGTGCCAGCAGCCCCGGGACTAGCGGGGTGGCAGAGACCCAGTACTTC. Translating it yields CASSPGTSGVAETQYF.

This chain links TRBV7-2 with TRBJ1-2; 8 nucleotides agree with TRBD1. The length of the CDR3 is 14 residues. Germline V gene lookup returns CDR1 SGHTA and CDR2 FQGNSA. Trimming cost V 5 bases and J 4 bases; bases outside gene matches: 6. DNA for the CDR3: TGTGCCAGCAGCGCTAGGGACAGGATCTATGGCTACACCTTC. Encoded protein: CASSARDRIYGYTF. The full variable domain, with the rest looked up from reference TRBV7-2 and TRBJ1-2, is GAGVSQSPSNKVTEKGKDVELRCDPISGHTALYWYRQSLGQGLEFLIYFQGNSAPDKSGLPSDRFSAERTGGSVSTLTIQRTQQEDSAVYLCASSARDRIYGYTFGSGTRLTVV.

The rearrangement links TRBV7-9 to TRBJ1-2; 7 bases agree with TRBD1. Looked up from germline, CDR1 is SEHNR and CDR2 is FQNEAQ (reference sequence). The CDR3 runs to 14 residues. V dropped 1 base and J dropped 5; count of bases not matched to a gene: 4. As DNA, the CDR3 is TGTGCCAGCAGCTTAGACAGGGGAGGATATGGCTACACCTTC. Amino acid sequence: CASSLDRGGYGYTF.

J is TRBJ2-7 and V is TRBV11-3, with 7 bases identical to TRBD1. Germline V CDR1 and CDR2: SGHNT, YENEEA. The CDR3 is 17 residues long. The trim removed 1 base at V and 3 bases at J, leaving 12 bases unmatched. Written as DNA, the CDR3 is TGTGCCAGCAGCTTAGTAGCGAGGGGCGACAGGGACTACGAGCAGTACGTC. It translates to CASSLVARGDRDYEQYV.

This chain links TRBV6-4 with TRBJ1-2; D gene uncertain. Per the germline V gene, CDR1 is MRHNA and CDR2 is SNTAGT. The CDR3 has 12 amino acids. V lost 10 bases to trimming and J lost 1 base, with 10 bases between them. CDR3 sequence reads: CATLALNYGYTF. CDR3 sequence (DNA): TGTGCCACCCTCGCACTTAACTATGGCTACACCTTC.

In nucleotides, the CDR3 is TGCGCCAGCAGCTTAGGGGCCGCCGGAGGGGAGACCCAGTACTTC. Amino acids: CASSLGAAGGETQYF. The V and J genes are TRBV5-1 and TRBJ2-5, with a weak D call TRBD2 (6 bases). The CDR3 totals 15 residues. Germline V gene sequence: CDR1 SGHRS, CDR2 YFSETQ. V lost 2 bases, J lost 5 bases, and 16 bases lay in between.

This chain uses TRBV15 with TRBJ1-5, with D tentatively TRBD1 (6 bases). Trimming took 1 base from V and 9 from J, leaving 16 bases between them. CDR3 length: 15 amino acids. Germline V CDR1 and CDR2: LNHNV, YYDKDF (reference sequence). Here the CDR3 DNA reads TGTGCCACCAGCAGAGGGGACACCGATCTGCGGCCCCAGCATTTT. Amino acid sequence: CATSRGDTDLRPQHF. The whole variable domain, filled in from reference TRBV15 and TRBJ1-5, reads DAMVIQNPRYQVTQFGKPVTLSCSQTLNHNVMYWYQQKSSQAPKLLFHYYDKDFNNEADTPDNFQSRRPNTSFCFLDIRSPGLGDTAMYLCATSRGDTDLRPQHFGDGTRLSIL.

The chain combines TRBV5-5 with TRBJ1-2; maybe TRBD1 (5 bases). CDR1 is SGHKS and CDR2 is YYEKEE in the germline V gene (reference sequence). This CDR3 region has 13 residues. V lost 0 bases and J 3 bases, leaving 6 bases between the germline ends. The CDR3 loop is CASSLVQDYGYTF. The CDR3 region has the DNA TGTGCCAGCAGCTTGGTACAGGACTATGGCTACACCTTC.

This chain connects TRBV6-5 to TRBJ2-6; 10 bases agree with TRBD1. CDR1 MNHEY and CDR2 SVGAGI come from the germline V gene. CDR3 size: 15 residues. V lost 6 bases and J lost 4; bases outside the gene matches: 3. The CDR3 is CASRTGGSGANVLTF. In DNA, the CDR3 is TGTGCCAGCAGGACAGGGGGCTCAGGGGCCAACGTCCTGACTTTC.

The rearrangement joins TRBV6-1 to TRBJ1-4, with TRBD1 identical over 10 bases. The CDR3 totals 15 residues. The junction had 3 bases not matched to a gene; V was cut back by 2 bases and J by 6 bases. Germline values: CDR1 MNHNS, CDR2 SASEGT. The CDR3 DNA reads as TGTGCCAGCAGTGAACAAGGGACAGGGGATGAAAAACTGTTTTTT. Its translation: CASSEQGTGDEKLFF.